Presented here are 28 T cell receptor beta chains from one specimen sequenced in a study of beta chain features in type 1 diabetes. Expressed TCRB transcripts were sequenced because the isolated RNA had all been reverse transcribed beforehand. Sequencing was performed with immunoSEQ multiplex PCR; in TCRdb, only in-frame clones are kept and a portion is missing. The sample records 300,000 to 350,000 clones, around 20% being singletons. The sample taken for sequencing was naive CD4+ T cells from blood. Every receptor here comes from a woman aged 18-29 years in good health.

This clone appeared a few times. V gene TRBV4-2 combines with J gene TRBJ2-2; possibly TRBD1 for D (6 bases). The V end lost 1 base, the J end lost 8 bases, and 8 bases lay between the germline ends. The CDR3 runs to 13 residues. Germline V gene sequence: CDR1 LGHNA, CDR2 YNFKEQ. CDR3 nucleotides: TGTGCCAGCAGCCAAGCAGGGGCAGGGGAGCTGTTTTTT. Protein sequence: CASSQAGAGELFF.

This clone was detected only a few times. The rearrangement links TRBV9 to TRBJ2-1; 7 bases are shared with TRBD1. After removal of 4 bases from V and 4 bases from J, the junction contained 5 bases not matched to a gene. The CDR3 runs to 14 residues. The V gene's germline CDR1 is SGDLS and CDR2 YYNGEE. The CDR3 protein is CASSPPGQYNEQFF. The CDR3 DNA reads TGTGCCAGCAGCCCCCCGGGACAGTACAATGAGCAGTTCTTC.

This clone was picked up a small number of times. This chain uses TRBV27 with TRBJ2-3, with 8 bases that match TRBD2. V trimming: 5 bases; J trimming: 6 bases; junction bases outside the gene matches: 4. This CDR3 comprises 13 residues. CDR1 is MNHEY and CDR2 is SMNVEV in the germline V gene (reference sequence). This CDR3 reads CASSRGGWDTQYF. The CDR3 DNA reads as TGTGCCAGCAGTCGCGGGGGGTGGGATACGCAGTATTTT.

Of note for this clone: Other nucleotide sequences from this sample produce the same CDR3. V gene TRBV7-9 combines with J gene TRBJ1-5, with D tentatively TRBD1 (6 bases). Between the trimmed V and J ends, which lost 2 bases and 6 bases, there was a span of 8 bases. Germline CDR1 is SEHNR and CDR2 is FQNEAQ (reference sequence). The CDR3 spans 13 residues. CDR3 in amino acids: CASSLTGSQPQHF. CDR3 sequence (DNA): TGTGCCAGCAGCTTAACAGGGAGTCAGCCCCAGCATTTT. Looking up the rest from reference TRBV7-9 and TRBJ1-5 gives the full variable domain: DTGVSQNPRHKITKRGQNVTFRCDPISEHNRLYWYRQTLGQGPEFLTYFQNEAQLEKSRLLSDRFSAERPKGSFSTLEIQRTEQGDSAMYLCASSLTGSQPQHFGDGTRLSIL.

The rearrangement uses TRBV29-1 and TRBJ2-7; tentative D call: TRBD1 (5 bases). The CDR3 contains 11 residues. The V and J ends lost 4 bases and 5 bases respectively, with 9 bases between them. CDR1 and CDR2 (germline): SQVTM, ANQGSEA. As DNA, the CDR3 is TGCAGCGTTGCCCAGGGTAACGAGCAGTACTTC. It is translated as CSVAQGNEQYF.

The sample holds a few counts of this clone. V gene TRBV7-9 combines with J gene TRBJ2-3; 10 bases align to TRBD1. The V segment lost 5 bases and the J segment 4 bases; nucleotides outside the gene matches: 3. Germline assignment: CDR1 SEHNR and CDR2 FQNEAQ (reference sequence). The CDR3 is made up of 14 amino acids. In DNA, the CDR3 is TGTGCCAGCAGCCCCGGACAGGGGGCAGATACGCAGTATTTT. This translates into CASSPGQGADTQYF. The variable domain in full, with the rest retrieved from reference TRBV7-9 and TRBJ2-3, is DTGVSQNPRHKITKRGQNVTFRCDPISEHNRLYWYRQTLGQGPEFLTYFQNEAQLEKSRLLSDRFSAERPKGSFSTLEIQRTEQGDSAMYLCASSPGQGADTQYFGPGTRLTVL.

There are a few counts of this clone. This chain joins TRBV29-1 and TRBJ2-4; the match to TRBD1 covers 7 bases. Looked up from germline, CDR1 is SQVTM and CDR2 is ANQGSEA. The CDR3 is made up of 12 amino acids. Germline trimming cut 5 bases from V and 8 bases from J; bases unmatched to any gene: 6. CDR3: CSVRTGEDIQYF. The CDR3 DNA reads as TGCAGCGTTCGGACAGGTGAGGACATTCAGTACTTC.

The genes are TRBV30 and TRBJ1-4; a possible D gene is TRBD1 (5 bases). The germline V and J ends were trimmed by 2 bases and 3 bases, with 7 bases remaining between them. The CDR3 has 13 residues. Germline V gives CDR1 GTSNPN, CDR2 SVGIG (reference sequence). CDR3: CAWSRGSNEKLFF. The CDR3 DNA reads TGTGCCTGGAGTAGGGGCTCTAATGAAAAACTGTTTTTT.

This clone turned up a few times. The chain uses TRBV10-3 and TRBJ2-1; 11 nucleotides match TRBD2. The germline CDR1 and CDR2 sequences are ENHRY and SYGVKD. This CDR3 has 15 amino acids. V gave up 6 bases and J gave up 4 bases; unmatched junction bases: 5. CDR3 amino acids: CAIRSSGGRYNEQFF. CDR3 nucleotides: TGTGCCATCAGGTCTAGCGGGGGGAGATACAATGAGCAGTTCTTC.

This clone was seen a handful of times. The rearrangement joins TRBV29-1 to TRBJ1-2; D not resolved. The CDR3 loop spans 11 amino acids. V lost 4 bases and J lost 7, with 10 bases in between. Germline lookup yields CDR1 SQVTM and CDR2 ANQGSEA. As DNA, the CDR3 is TGCAGCGTTGGCCGCCGGGGTGGCTACACCTTC. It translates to CSVGRRGGYTF.

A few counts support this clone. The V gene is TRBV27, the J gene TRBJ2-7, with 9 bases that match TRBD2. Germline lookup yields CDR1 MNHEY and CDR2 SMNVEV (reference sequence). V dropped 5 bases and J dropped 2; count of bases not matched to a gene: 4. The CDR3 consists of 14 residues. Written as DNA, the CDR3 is TGTGCCAGCAGTCAGACTAGCGGACCCTACGAGCAGTACTTC. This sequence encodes CASSQTSGPYEQYF.

The CDR3 bases are TGTGCCAGCAGCCCCGACAGGGAAAAACTGTTTTTT. This translates into CASSPDREKLFF. The rearrangement joins TRBV7-2 to TRBJ1-4; maybe TRBD1 (6 bases). CDR1 is SGHTA and CDR2 is FQGNSA in the germline V gene. The CDR3 runs to 12 residues. V lost 5 bases, J lost 8 bases, and 9 bases lay in between.

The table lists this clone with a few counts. The CDR3 protein is CAWTGTNNEQFF. As DNA, the CDR3 is TGTGCCTGGACAGGGACTAACAATGAGCAGTTCTTC. This chain links TRBV30 with TRBJ2-1, with TRBD2 matching over 7 bases. The junction had 2 bases not matched to a gene; V was cut back by 4 bases and J by 5 bases. The CDR3 is 12 amino acids. Per the germline V gene, CDR1 is GTSNPN and CDR2 is SVGIG (reference sequence).

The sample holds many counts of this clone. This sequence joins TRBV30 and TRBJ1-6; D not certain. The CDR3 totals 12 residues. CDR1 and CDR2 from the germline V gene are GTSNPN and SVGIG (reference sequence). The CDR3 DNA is TGTTTCCCTTTGGACCGAGGACTTCCCCTCCACTTT. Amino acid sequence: CFPLDRGLPLHF. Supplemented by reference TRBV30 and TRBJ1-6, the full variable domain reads SQTIHQWPATLVQPVGSPLSLECTVEGTSNPNLYWYRQAAGRGLQLLFYSVGIGQISSEVPQNLSASRPQDRQFILSSKKLLLSDSGFYLCFPLDRGLPLHFGNGTRLTVT.

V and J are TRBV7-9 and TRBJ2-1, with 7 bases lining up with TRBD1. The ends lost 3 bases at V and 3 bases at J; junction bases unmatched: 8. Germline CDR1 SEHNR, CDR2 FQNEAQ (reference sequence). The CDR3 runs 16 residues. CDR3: CASSFEGTAFYNEQFF. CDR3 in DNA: TGTGCCAGCAGCTTTGAAGGGACAGCTTTCTACAATGAGCAGTTCTTC.

CDR3 DNA sequence: TGTGCCAGCAGCATCGGGACTGAAATCGGTGGCTACACCTTC. Translation gives CASSIGTEIGGYTF. The chain joins TRBV7-9 to TRBJ1-2; D may be TRBD1 (5 bases). From germline, CDR1 is SEHNR and CDR2 FQNEAQ (reference sequence). V was shortened by 5 bases and J by 7 bases, with 17 bases between the two germline ends. The CDR3 consists of 14 residues.

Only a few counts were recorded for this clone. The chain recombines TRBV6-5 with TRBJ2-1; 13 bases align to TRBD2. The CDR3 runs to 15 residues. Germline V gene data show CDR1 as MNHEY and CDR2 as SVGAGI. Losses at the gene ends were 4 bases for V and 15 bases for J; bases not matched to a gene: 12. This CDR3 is CASSLYGTSGDRPFF. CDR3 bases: TGTGCCAGCAGTTTATACGGGACTAGCGGGGATAGGCCGTTCTTC.

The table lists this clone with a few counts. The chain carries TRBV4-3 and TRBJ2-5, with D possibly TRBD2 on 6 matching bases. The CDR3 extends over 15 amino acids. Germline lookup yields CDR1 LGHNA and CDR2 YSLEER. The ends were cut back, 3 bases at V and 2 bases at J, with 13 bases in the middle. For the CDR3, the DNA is TGCGCCAGCAGCCAGAGAGGACTACCGCAAGAGACCCAGTACTTC. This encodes CASSQRGLPQETQYF.

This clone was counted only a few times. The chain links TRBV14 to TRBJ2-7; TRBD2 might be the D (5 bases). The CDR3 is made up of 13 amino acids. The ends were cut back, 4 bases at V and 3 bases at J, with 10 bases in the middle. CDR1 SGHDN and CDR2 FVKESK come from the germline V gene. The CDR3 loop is CASSPLDHYEQYF. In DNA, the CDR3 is TGTGCCAGCAGCCCACTAGACCACTACGAGCAGTACTTC.

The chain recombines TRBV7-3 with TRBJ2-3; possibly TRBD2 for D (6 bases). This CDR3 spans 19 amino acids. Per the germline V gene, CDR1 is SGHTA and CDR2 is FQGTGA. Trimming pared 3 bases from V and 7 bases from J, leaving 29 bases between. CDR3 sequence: CASSFSNRDLEPRSHTQYF. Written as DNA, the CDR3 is TGTGCCAGCAGCTTTTCCAACCGGGACTTAGAACCTCGGTCCCATACGCAGTATTTT.

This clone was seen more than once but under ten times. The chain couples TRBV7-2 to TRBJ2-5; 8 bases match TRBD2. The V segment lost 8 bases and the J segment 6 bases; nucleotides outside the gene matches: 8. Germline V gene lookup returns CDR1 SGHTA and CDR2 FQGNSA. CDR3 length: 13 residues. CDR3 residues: CASGAGGRKTQYF. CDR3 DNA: TGTGCCAGCGGGGCGGGGGGCCGAAAGACCCAGTACTTC. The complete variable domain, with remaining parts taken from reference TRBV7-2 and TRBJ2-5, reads GAGVSQSPSNKVTEKGKDVELRCDPISGHTALYWYRQSLGQGLEFLIYFQGNSAPDKSGLPSDRFSAERTGGSVSTLTIQRTQQEDSAVYLCASGAGGRKTQYFGPGTRLLVL.

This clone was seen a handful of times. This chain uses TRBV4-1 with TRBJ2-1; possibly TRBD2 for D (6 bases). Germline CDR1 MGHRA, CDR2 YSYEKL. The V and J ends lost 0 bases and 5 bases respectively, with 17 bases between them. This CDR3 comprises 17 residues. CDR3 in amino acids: CASSQDRFSGTDNEQFF. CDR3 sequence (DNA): TGCGCCAGCAGCCAAGATCGGTTCTCCGGGACTGACAATGAGCAGTTCTTC.

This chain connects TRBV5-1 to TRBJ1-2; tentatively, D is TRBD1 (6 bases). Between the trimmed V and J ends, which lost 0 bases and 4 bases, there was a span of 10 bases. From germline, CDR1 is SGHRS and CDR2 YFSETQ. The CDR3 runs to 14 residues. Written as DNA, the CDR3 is TGCGCCAGCAGCTTGGACACAGGGACCTATGGCTACACCTTC. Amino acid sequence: CASSLDTGTYGYTF.

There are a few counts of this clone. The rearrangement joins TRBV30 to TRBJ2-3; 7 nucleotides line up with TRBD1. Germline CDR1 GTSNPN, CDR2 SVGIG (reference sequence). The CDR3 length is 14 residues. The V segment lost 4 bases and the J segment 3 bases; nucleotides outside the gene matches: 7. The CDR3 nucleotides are TGTGCCTGGACGGTGGGGACAGTGACAGATACGCAGTATTTT. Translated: CAWTVGTVTDTQYF.

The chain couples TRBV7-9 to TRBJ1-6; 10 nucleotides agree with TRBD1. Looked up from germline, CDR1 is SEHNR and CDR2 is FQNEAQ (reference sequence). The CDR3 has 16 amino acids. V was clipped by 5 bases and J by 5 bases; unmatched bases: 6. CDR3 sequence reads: CASSPLGTGDNSPLHF. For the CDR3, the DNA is TGTGCCAGCAGCCCCCTTGGGACAGGGGATAATTCACCCCTCCACTTT.

The CDR3 nucleotides read TGCGCCAGCAGCTTGGACCCAGCGGTGGGCGAGCAGTACTTC. Protein: CASSLDPAVGEQYF. The chain joins TRBV5-1 to TRBJ2-7, with TRBD2 as a possible D gene (5 bases). Germline lookup yields CDR1 SGHRS and CDR2 YFSETQ. Trimming shortened V by 0 bases and J by 6 bases, and 13 bases separated the two germline ends. The CDR3 runs to 14 residues.

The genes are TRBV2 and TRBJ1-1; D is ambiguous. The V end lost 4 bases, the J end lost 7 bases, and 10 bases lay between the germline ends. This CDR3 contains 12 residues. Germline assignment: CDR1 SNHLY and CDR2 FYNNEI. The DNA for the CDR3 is TGTGCCAGCAGTGGCCGGGAAAATGAAGCTTTCTTT. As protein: CASSGRENEAFF.

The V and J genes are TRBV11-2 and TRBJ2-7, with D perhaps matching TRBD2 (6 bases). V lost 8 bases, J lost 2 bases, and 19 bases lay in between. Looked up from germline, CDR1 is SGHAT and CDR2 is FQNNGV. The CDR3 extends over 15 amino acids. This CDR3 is CASGPGTLGPYEQYF. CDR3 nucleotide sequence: TGTGCCAGCGGACCCGGGACTCTAGGGCCCTACGAGCAGTACTTC.